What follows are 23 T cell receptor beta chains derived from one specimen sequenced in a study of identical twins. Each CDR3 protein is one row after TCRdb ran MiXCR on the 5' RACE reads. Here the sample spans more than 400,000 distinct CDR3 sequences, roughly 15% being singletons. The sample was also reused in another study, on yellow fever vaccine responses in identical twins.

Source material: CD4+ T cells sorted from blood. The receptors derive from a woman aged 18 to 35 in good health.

Written as DNA, the CDR3 is TGCAGTGCTGGAGGGGTGGGGACAGGCAAAAACATTCAGTACTTC. Translating gives CSAGGVGTGKNIQYF. The chain uses TRBV20-1 and TRBJ2-4; 8 bases align to TRBD1. J gave up 3 bases and V 5 bases, and 9 bases lay outside the gene matches. Germline CDR1 reads DFQATT; CDR2 reads SNEGSKA (reference sequence). The CDR3 runs to 15 residues.

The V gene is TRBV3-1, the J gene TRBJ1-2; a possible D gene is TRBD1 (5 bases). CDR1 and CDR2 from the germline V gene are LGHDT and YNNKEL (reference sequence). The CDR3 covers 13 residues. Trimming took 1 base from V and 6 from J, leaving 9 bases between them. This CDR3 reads CASSQGVGDGYTF. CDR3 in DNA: TGTGCCAGCAGCCAAGGGGTGGGGGATGGCTACACCTTC.

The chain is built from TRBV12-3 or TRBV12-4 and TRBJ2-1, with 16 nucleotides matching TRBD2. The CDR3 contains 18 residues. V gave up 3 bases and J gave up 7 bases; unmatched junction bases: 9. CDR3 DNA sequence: TGTGCCAGCAGTTTCCCACTGGGACTAGCGGGAGGGCCGAATGAGCAGTTCTTC. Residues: CASSFPLGLAGGPNEQFF.

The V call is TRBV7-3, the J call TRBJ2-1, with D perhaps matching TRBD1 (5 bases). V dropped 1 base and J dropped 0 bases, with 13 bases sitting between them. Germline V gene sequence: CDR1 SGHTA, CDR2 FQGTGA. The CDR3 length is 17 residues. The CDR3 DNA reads TGTGCCAGCAGCTTAAAAGGCAGGGTCTCCTCCTACAATGAGCAGTTCTTC. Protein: CASSLKGRVSSYNEQFF.

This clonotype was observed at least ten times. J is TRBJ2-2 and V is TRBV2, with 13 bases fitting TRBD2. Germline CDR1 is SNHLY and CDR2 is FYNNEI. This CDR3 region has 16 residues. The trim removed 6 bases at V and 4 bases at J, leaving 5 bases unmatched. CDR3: CASRKLAGGGTGELFF. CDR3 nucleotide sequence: TGTGCCAGCAGGAAACTAGCGGGAGGGGGCACCGGGGAGCTGTTTTTT. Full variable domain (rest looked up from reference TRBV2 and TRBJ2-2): EPEVTQTPSHQVTQMGQEVILRCVPISNHLYFYWYRQILGQKVEFLVSFYNNEISEKSEIFDDQFSVERPDGSNFTLKIRSTKLEDSAMYFCASRKLAGGGTGELFFGEGSRLTVL.

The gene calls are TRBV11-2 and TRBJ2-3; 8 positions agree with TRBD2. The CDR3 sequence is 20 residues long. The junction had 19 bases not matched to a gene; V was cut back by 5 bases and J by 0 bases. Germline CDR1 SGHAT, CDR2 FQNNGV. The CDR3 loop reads CASSRSGEPGGSTSTDTQYF. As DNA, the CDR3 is TGTGCCAGCAGCCGCTCGGGGGAGCCGGGAGGGTCAACTAGCACAGATACGCAGTATTTT. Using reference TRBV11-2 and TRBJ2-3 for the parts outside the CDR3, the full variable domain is EAGVAQSPRYKIIEKRQSVAFWCNPISGHATLYWYQQILGQGPKLLIQFQNNGVVDDSQLPKDRFSAERLKGVDSTLKIQPAKLEDSAVYLCASSRSGEPGGSTSTDTQYFGPGTRLTVL.

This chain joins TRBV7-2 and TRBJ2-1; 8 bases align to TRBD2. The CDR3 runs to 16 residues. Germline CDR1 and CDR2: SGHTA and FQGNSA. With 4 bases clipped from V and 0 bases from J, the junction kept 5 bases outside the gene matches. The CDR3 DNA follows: TGTGCCAGCAGCTGGACCGGGACTAGCTCCTACAATGAGCAGTTCTTC. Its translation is CASSWTGTSSYNEQFF.

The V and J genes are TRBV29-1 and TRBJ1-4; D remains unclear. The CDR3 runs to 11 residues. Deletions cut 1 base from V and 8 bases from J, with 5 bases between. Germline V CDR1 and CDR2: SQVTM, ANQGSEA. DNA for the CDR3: TGCAGCGTTGAAGTGTCCGAAAAACTGTTTTTT. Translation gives CSVEVSEKLFF.

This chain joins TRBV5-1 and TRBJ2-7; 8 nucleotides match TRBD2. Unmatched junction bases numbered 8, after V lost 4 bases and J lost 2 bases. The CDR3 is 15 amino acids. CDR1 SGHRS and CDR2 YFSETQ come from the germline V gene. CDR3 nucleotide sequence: TGCGCCAGCAGCCAATCGACTAGCGCAGCCTACGAGCAGTACTTC. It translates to CASSQSTSAAYEQYF.

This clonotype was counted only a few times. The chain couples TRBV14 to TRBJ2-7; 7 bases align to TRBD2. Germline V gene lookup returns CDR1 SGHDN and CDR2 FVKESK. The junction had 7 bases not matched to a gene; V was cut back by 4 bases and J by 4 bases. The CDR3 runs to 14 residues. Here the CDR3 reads CASSRRLAAYEQYF. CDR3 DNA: TGTGCCAGCAGCCGACGACTAGCAGCTTACGAGCAGTACTTC.

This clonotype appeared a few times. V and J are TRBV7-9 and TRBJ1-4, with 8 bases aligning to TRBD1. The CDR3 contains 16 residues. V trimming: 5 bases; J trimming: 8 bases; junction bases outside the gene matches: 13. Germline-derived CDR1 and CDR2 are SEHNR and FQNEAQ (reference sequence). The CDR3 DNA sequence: TGTGCCAGCAGCGCTTTAGCGGGGACAGGTGGGGAAAAACTGTTTTTT. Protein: CASSALAGTGGEKLFF.

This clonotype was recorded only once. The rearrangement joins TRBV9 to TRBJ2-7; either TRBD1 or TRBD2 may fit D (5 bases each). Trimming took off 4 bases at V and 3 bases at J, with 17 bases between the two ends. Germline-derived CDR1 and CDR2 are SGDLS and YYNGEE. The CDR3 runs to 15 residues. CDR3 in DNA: TGTGCCAGCAGCAGCTCCGGTGGGGGATACTACGAGCAGTACTTC. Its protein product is CASSSSGGGYYEQYF.

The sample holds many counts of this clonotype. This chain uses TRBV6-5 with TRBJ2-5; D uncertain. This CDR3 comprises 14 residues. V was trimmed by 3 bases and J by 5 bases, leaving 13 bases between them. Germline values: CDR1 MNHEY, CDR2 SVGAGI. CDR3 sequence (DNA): TGTGCCAGCAGTTATATCAGACCCTCGGAGACCCAGTACTTC. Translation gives CASSYIRPSETQYF.

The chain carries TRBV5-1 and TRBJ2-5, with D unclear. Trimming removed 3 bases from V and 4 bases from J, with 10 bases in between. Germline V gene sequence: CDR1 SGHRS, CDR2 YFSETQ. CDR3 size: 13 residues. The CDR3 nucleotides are TGCGCCAGCAGCTCTAACTGGGGAGAGACCCAGTACTTC. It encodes CASSSNWGETQYF.

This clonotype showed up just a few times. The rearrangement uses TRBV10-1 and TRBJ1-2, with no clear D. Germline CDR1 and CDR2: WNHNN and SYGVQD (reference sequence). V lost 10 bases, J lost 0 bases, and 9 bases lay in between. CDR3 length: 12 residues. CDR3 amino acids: CATSATNYGYTF. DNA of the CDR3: TGCGCCACCTCGGCGACTAACTATGGCTACACCTTC.

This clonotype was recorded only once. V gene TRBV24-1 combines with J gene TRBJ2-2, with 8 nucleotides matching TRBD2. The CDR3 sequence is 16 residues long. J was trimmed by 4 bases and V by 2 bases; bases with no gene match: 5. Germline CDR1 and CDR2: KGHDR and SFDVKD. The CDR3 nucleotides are TGTGCCACCAGTGATTCGGGAGGGAAAATCACCGGGGAGCTGTTTTTT. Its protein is CATSDSGGKITGELFF.

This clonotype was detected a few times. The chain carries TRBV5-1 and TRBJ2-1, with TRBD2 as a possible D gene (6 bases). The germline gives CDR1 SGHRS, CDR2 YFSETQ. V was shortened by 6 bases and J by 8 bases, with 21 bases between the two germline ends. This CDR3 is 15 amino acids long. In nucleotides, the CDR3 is TGCGCCAGCAACCGGGACTCTCTTTCCTTCGATGAGCAGTTCTTC. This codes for CASNRDSLSFDEQFF.

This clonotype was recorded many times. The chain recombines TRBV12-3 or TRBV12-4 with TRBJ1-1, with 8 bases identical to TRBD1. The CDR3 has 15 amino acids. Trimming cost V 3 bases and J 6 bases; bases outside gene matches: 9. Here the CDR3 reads CASSFPGQGRPEAFF. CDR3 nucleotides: TGTGCCAGCAGTTTCCCTGGACAGGGACGTCCTGAAGCTTTCTTT.

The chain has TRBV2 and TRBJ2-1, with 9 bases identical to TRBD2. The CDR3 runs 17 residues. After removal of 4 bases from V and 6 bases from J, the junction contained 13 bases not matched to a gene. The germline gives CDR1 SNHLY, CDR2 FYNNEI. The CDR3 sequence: CASSGFSGSGGFNEQFF. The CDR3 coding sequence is TGTGCCAGCAGTGGGTTTAGCGGGAGTGGTGGGTTCAATGAGCAGTTCTTC.

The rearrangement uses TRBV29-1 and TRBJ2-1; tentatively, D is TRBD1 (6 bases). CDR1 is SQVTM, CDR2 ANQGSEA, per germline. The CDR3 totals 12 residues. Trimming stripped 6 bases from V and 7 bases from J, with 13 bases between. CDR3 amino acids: CSVQGVLNEQFF. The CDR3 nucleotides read TGCAGCGTACAGGGAGTTTTGAATGAGCAGTTCTTC.

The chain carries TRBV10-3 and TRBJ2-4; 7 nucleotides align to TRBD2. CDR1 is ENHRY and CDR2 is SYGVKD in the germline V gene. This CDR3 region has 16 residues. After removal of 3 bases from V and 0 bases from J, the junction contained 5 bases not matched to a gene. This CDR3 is CAISDSAGLAKNIQYF. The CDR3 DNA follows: TGTGCCATCAGTGATTCAGCGGGGCTAGCCAAAAACATTCAGTACTTC.

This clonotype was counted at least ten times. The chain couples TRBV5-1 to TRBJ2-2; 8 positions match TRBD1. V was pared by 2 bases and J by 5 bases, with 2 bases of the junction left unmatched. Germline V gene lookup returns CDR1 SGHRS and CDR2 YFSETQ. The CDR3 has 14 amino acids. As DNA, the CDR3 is TGCGCCAGCAGCTTCGACAGGGGAACCGGGGAGCTGTTTTTT. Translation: CASSFDRGTGELFF.

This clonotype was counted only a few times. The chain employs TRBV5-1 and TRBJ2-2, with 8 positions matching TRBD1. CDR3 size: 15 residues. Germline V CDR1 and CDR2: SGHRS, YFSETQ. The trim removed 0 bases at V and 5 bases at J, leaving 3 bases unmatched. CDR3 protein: CASSLGQGMTGELFF. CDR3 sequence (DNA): TGCGCCAGCAGCTTGGGACAGGGGATGACCGGGGAGCTGTTTTTT.